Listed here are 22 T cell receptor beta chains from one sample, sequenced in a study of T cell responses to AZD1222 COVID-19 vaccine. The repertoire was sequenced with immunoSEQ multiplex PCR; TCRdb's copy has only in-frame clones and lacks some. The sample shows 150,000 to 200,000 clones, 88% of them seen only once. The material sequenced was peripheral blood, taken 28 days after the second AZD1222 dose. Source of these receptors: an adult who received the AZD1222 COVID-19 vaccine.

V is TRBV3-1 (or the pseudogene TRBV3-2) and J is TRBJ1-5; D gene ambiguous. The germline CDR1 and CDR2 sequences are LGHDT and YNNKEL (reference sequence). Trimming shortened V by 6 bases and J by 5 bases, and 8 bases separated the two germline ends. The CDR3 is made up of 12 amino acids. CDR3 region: CASSESDQPQHF. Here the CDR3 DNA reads TGTGCCAGCAGTGAGAGTGATCAGCCCCAGCATTTT.

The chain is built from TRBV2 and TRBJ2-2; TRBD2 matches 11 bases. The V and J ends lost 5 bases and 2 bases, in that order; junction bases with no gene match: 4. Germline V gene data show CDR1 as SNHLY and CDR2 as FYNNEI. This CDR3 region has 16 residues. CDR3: CASSRLAGGNTGELFF. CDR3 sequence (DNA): TGTGCCAGCAGTCGGCTAGCGGGAGGCAACACCGGGGAGCTGTTTTTT.

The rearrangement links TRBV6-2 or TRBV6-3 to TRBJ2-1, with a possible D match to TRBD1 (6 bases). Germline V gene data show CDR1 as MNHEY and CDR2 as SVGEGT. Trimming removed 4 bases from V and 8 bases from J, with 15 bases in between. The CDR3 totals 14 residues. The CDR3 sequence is CASSSRDTFDEQFF. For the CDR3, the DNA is TGTGCCAGCAGTTCCCGGGACACCTTCGATGAGCAGTTCTTC.

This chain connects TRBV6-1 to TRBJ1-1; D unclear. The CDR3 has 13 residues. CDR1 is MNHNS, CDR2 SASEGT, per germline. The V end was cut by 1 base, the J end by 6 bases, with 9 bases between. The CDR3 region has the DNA TGTGCCAGCAGTGAAGTACGGAGGGCTGAAGCTTTCTTT. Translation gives CASSEVRRAEAFF.

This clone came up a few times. The CDR3 here is CASRPGTSEGEQFF. The CDR3 DNA sequence: TGTGCCAGTAGACCCGGGACTAGCGAGGGGGAGCAGTTCTTC. The rearrangement joins TRBV19 to TRBJ2-1, with 10 bases lining up with TRBD2. This CDR3 is 14 amino acids long. Trimming at V came to 6 bases and at J to 10 bases, leaving 9 bases not matched to a gene. Germline-derived CDR1 and CDR2 are LNHDA and SQIVND (reference sequence).

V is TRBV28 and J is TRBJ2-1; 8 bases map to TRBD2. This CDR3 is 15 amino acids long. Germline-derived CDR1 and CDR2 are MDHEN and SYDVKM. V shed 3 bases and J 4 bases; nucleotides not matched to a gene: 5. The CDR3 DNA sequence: TGTGCCAGCAGTTTGCCGGGAGGGACGTACAATGAGCAGTTCTTC. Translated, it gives CASSLPGGTYNEQFF.

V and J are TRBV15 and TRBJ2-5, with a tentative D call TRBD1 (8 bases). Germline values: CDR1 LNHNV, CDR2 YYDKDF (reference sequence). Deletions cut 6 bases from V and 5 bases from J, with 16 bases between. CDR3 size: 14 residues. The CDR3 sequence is CATSRDRGGETQYF. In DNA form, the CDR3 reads TGTGCCACCAGTCGTGACAGGGGAGGGGAGACCCAGTACTTC.

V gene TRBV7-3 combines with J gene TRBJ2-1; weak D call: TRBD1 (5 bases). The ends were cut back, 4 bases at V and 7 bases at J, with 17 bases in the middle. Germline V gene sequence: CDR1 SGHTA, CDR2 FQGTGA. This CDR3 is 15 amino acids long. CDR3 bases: TGTGCCAGCAGCTCCCAAGGGGCTAGAATGAATGAGCAGTTCTTC. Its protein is CASSSQGARMNEQFF.

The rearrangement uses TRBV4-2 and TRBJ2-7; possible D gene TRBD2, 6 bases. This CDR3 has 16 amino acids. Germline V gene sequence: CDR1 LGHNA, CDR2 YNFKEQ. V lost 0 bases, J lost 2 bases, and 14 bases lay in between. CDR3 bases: TGTGCCAGCAGCCAAGACGGGGGAAGTAAAGCCTACGAGCAGTACTTC. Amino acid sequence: CASSQDGGSKAYEQYF.

The CDR3 here is CASSYGLAHSYEQYF. The DNA for the CDR3 is TGTGCCAGCAGTTACGGGCTAGCCCACTCCTACGAGCAGTACTTC. The V and J genes are TRBV6-6 and TRBJ2-7, with D possibly matching TRBD2 (5 bases). CDR1 and CDR2 (germline): MNHNY, SVGAGI (reference sequence). The CDR3 totals 15 residues. V lost 2 bases to trimming and J lost 0 bases, with 11 bases between them.

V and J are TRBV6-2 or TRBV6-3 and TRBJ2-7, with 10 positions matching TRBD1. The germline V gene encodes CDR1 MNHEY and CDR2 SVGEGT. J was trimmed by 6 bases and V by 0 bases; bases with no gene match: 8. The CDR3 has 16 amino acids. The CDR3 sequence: CASSYSPRDRGSEQYF. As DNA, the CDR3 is TGTGCCAGCAGTTACTCCCCCCGGGACAGGGGAAGCGAGCAGTACTTC.

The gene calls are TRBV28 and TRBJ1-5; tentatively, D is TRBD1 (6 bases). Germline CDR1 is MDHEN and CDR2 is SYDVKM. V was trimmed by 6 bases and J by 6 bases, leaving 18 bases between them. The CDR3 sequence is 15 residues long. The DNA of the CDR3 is TGTGCCAGCAGCCAACAGGGTGGCGGAGGTCAGCCCCAGCATTTT. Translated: CASSQQGGGGQPQHF.

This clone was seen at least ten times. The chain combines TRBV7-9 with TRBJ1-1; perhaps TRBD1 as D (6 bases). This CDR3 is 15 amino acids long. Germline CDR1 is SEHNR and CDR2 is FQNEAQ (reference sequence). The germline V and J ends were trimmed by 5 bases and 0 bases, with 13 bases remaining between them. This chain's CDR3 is CASSGPGHLNTEAFF. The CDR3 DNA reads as TGTGCCAGCAGCGGCCCGGGACATCTGAACACTGAAGCTTTCTTT. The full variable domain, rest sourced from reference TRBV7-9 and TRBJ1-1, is DTGVSQNPRHKITKRGQNVTFRCDPISEHNRLYWYRQTLGQGPEFLTYFQNEAQLEKSRLLSDRFSAERPKGSFSTLEIQRTEQGDSAMYLCASSGPGHLNTEAFFGQGTRLTVV.

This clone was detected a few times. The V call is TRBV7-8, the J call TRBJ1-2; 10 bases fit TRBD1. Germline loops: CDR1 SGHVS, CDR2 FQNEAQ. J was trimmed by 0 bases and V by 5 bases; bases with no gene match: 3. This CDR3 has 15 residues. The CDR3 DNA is TGTGCCAGCAGCCTTGGGACAGGGGCTAACTATGGCTACACCTTC. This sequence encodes CASSLGTGANYGYTF.

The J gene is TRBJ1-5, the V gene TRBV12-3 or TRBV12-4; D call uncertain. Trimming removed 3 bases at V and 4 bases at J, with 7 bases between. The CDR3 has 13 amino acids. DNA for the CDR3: TGTGCCAGCAGTTTGGAACAGAATCAGCCCCAGCATTTT. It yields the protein CASSLEQNQPQHF.

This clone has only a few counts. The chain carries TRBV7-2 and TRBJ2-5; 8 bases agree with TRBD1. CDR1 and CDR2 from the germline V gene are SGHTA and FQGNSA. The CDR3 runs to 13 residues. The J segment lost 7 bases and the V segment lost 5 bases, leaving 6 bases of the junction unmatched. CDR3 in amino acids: CASSDGQGGTQYF. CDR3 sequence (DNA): TGTGCCAGCAGCGACGGACAGGGTGGGACCCAGTACTTC.

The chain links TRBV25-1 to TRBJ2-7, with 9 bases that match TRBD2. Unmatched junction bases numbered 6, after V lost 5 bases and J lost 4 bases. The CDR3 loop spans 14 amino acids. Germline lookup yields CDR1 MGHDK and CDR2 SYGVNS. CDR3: CASSSSGRNYEQYF. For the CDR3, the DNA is TGTGCCAGCAGTTCCAGCGGGAGGAATTACGAGCAGTACTTC.

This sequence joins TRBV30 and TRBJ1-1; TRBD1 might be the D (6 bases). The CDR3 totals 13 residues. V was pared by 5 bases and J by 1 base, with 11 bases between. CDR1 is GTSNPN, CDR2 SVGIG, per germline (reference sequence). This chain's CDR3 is CAWQTGSNTEAFF. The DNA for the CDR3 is TGTGCCTGGCAAACAGGGTCGAACACTGAAGCTTTCTTT.

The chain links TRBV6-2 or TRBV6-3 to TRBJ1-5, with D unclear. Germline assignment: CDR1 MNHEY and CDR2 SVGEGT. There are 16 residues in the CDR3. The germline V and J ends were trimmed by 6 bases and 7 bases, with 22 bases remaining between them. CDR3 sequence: CASSTNILVPYQPQHF. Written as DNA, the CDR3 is TGTGCCAGCAGCACTAACATACTGGTCCCCTACCAGCCCCAGCATTTT.

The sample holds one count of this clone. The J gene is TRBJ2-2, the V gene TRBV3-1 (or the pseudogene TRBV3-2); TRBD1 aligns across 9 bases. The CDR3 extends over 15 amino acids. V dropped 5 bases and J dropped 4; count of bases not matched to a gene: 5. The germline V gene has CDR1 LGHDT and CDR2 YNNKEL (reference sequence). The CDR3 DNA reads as TGTGCCAGCAGCGCGGGACAGGGCGGCACCGGGGAGCTGTTTTTT. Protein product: CASSAGQGGTGELFF.

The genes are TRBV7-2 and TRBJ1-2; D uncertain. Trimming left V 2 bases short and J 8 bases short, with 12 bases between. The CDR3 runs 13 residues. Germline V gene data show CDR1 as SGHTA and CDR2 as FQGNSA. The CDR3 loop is CASSLPDGRGYTF. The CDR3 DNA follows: TGTGCCAGCAGCTTACCGGACGGGAGGGGCTACACCTTC.

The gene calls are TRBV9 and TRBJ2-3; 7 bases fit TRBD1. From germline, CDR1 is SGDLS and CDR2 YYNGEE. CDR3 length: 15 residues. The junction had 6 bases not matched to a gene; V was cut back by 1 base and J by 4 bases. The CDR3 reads CASSVTGVRSDTQYF. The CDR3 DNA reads TGTGCCAGCAGCGTAACAGGGGTAAGGTCAGATACGCAGTATTTT.